This entry is about one T cell receptor beta chain. This entry belongs to a study of cytomegalovirus exposure and HLA in healthy donors. Overall study: Among roughly 180 million T cells, an earlier analysis found roughly 100 million unique TCR beta sequences.

It was with 60 Vbeta and 13 Jbeta primers that the PCR ran. In the original processing: An analysis that came later counted some 85 million unique TCR beta chains, some 11 million shared. Repertoires were generated with immunoSEQ multiplex PCR, while TCRdb's copy carries only in-frame clones and drops some. That table supplies the V and J calls and clone size; D and trimming were determined from the DNA. The sample holds about 160,000 clones, approximately 80% seen once. The CDR3 has 15 amino acids. Germline CDR1 and CDR2: MNHEY and SVGAGI. V shed 2 bases and J shed 2 bases, with 10 bases lying between them.

The V and J genes are TRBV6-5 and TRBJ1-3; D is perhaps TRBD1 (5 bases). The receptor was isolated from a woman aged 50 to 60 in good health and CMV-seronegative. Sequencing input: PBMCs. This chain's CDR3 is CASSYQGNAGNTIYF. DNA for the CDR3: TGTGCCAGCAGTTACCAGGGAAACGCTGGAAACACCATATATTTT.